Following are 26 T cell receptor beta chains from one sample sequenced in a study of early T cells in non-severe SARS-CoV-2 infection. Each CDR3 protein is one row after TCRdb ran MiXCR on the 5' RACE reads. The profile shows 45,000 to 65,000 distinct CDR3 sequences, around 10% of them singletons. The source material was whole blood. These receptor sequences come from an adult who was a healthcare worker with PCR-confirmed SARS-CoV-2 infection or an uninfected control (not recorded which).

This clonotype was seen ten or more times. V and J are TRBV2 and TRBJ2-5, with 8 bases lining up with TRBD1. This CDR3 contains 15 residues. Germline CDR1 SNHLY, CDR2 FYNNEI. V lost 0 bases to trimming and J lost 5 bases; unmatched junction nucleotides: 5. CDR3 in DNA: TGTGCCAGCAGTGAAGCCCAGGGGGCGGCGGAGACCCAGTACTTC. It encodes CASSEAQGAAETQYF.

The table lists this clonotype with many counts. The genes are TRBV20-1 and TRBJ2-1, with D perhaps given as TRBD1 or TRBD2 (6 bases each). Germline CDR1 reads DFQATT; CDR2 reads SNEGSKA (reference sequence). This CDR3 is built from 16 residues. The V gene lost 2 bases and the J gene lost 5 bases, with 19 bases spanning the gap. CDR3 amino acids: CSARSVSGAVNNEQFF. DNA for the CDR3: TGCAGTGCTAGATCGGTGTCGGGGGCCGTCAACAATGAGCAGTTCTTC.

This clonotype was found many times. This chain links TRBV25-1 with TRBJ2-3; 9 nucleotides align to TRBD1. The CDR3 is 16 residues long. Germline V gene sequence: CDR1 MGHDK, CDR2 SYGVNS. After removal of 5 bases from V and 1 base from J, the junction contained 7 bases not matched to a gene. CDR3 in amino acids: CASSPPGTGRTDTQYF. For the CDR3, the DNA is TGTGCCAGCAGTCCTCCGGGGACAGGGCGCACAGATACGCAGTATTTT.

This clonotype was seen many times. V is TRBV4-1 and J is TRBJ1-2, with a possible D match to TRBD1 (6 bases). The CDR3 is 15 residues long. The V gene lost 0 bases and the J gene lost 5 bases, with 13 bases spanning the gap. CDR1 is MGHRA and CDR2 is YSYEKL in the germline V gene. CDR3 DNA sequence: TGCGCCAGCAGCCAAGACACCGGACAGCAGTATGGCTACACCTTC. It yields the protein CASSQDTGQQYGYTF.

This clonotype occurred many times. The rearrangement uses TRBV9 and TRBJ2-7; D is ambiguous. The CDR3 totals 14 residues. Trimming stripped 4 bases from V and 7 bases from J, with 18 bases between. The germline V gene has CDR1 SGDLS and CDR2 YYNGEE. CDR3 DNA: TGTGCCAGCAGCTCCCGCGACACGTGGGGAGAGCAGTACTTC. The encoded protein is CASSSRDTWGEQYF.

This clonotype came up many times. V and J are TRBV18 and TRBJ1-5; a possible D gene is TRBD1 (5 bases). The V gene lost 2 bases and the J gene lost 3 bases, with 8 bases spanning the gap. Looked up from germline, CDR1 is KGHSH and CDR2 is LQKENI. The CDR3 has 14 amino acids. The CDR3, as DNA: TGTGCCAGCTCACCAGGGGCAGACAATCAGCCCCAGCATTTT. This gives the protein CASSPGADNQPQHF.

This clonotype was counted a few times. This sequence joins TRBV13 and TRBJ2-3; D call uncertain. Trimming stripped 4 bases from V and 2 bases from J, with 7 bases between. From germline, CDR1 is PRHDT and CDR2 FYEKMQ (reference sequence). The CDR3 consists of 13 residues. CDR3 nucleotides: TGTGCCAGCAGCTACCAGAACACAGATACGCAGTATTTT. Translated, it gives CASSYQNTDTQYF.

This clonotype was recorded at least ten times. The gene calls are TRBV12-3 or TRBV12-4 and TRBJ2-7, with 7 positions matching TRBD1. The V gene end was trimmed by 5 bases and the J gene end by 2 bases; junction bases not matched to a gene: 6. The CDR3 spans 14 residues. The chain's CDR3 is CASSHSGTAYEQYF. The CDR3, as DNA: TGTGCCAGCAGTCATTCCGGGACAGCCTACGAGCAGTACTTC.

The chain couples TRBV4-2 to TRBJ2-3; D is perhaps TRBD2 (7 bases). The germline V gene encodes CDR1 LGHNA and CDR2 YNFKEQ. V lost 0 bases and J lost 1, with 23 bases in between. This CDR3 is built from 20 residues. The CDR3 sequence: CASSQDGIGGPGGGTDTQYF. The CDR3 DNA sequence: TGTGCCAGCAGCCAAGATGGTATCGGGGGGCCCGGTGGGGGCACAGATACGCAGTATTTT.

There are many counts of this clonotype. The gene calls are TRBV5-6 and TRBJ1-5; D unresolved. The CDR3 contains 15 residues. Germline V gives CDR1 SGHDT, CDR2 YYEEEE. Trimming stripped 0 bases from V and 0 bases from J, with 7 bases between. This CDR3 is CASSLAADSNQPQHF. Here the CDR3 DNA reads TGTGCCAGCAGCTTGGCGGCGGATAGCAATCAGCCCCAGCATTTT.

This clonotype was seen repeatedly, ten times or more. The V and J genes are TRBV11-2 and TRBJ1-4; 8 bases fit TRBD1. Germline V gene data show CDR1 as SGHAT and CDR2 as FQNNGV. This CDR3 has 16 residues. The V segment lost 5 bases and the J segment 2 bases; nucleotides outside the gene matches: 7. The DNA for the CDR3 is TGTGCCAGCAGCACTAGCAGGGGGCGGACTAATGAAAAACTGTTTTTT. Residues: CASSTSRGRTNEKLFF.

This clonotype was picked up many times. This chain connects TRBV28 to TRBJ2-7; D unclear. There are 14 residues in the CDR3. Germline V gene lookup returns CDR1 MDHEN and CDR2 SYDVKM. V dropped 4 bases and J dropped 5 bases, with 15 bases sitting between them. CDR3 nucleotide sequence: TGTGCCAGCAGTTCCCCGGCTGCAGAACACGAGCAGTACTTC. Translating gives CASSSPAAEHEQYF.

A few counts support this clonotype. For the CDR3, the DNA is TGTGCCAGCAGCTTGGCACTAGCTAACACTGAAGCTTTCTTT. Protein sequence: CASSLALANTEAFF. This chain connects TRBV7-2 to TRBJ1-1; D gene unclear. In germline, CDR1 is SGHTA, CDR2 FQGNSA. Trimming removed 3 bases at V and 2 bases at J, with 10 bases between. This CDR3 comprises 14 residues. Variable domain in full (rest from reference TRBV7-2 and TRBJ1-1): GAGVSQSPSNKVTEKGKDVELRCDPISGHTALYWYRQSLGQGLEFLIYFQGNSAPDKSGLPSDRFSAERTGGSVSTLTIQRTQQEDSAVYLCASSLALANTEAFFGQGTRLTVV.

This clonotype was picked up many times. The chain recombines TRBV2 with TRBJ2-6, with D possibly TRBD1 on 5 matching bases. The germline V and J ends were trimmed by 6 bases and 3 bases, with 6 bases remaining between them. This CDR3 comprises 13 residues. Looked up from germline, CDR1 is SNHLY and CDR2 is FYNNEI. The CDR3 is CASSTGGANVLTF. The CDR3 DNA reads TGTGCCAGCAGCACAGGTGGGGCCAACGTCCTGACTTTC.

There are many counts of this clonotype. V gene TRBV19 combines with J gene TRBJ2-3; no clear D gene. V was clipped by 10 bases and J by 2 bases, with 1 base between them. Per germline, CDR1 LNHDA and CDR2 SQIVND (reference sequence). The CDR3 covers 9 residues. The CDR3 nucleotides read TGTGCCACCACAGATACGCAGTATTTT. Translation gives CATTDTQYF.

This clonotype was found many times. The CDR3 sequence: CASSSLNLPGGGNYGYTF. CDR3 nucleotide sequence: TGCGCCAGCAGCTCCTTGAATCTACCAGGGGGCGGTAACTATGGCTACACCTTC. The V call is TRBV5-1, the J call TRBJ1-2, with 8 bases identical to TRBD1. Germline V gene data show CDR1 as SGHRS and CDR2 as YFSETQ. CDR3 size: 18 residues. V lost 3 bases to trimming and J lost 1 base; unmatched junction nucleotides: 14.

This clonotype showed up many times. The chain is built from TRBV7-2 and TRBJ2-7; TRBD1 agrees at 9 bases. The trim removed 1 base at V and 4 bases at J, leaving 8 bases unmatched. Germline V gene lookup returns CDR1 SGHTA and CDR2 FQGNSA. The CDR3 runs 16 residues. The CDR3 here is CASSLEGGQGLYEQYF. The CDR3, as DNA: TGTGCCAGCAGCTTAGAGGGGGGACAGGGCCTGTACGAGCAGTACTTC.

This clonotype showed up many times. J is TRBJ2-7 and V is TRBV5-1; 8 nucleotides align to TRBD2. Germline V gene sequence: CDR1 SGHRS, CDR2 YFSETQ. J lost 10 bases, V lost 5 bases, and 29 bases had no gene match. The CDR3 extends over 19 amino acids. CDR3 in DNA: TGCGCCAGCAGAAAACAGCGGGAGCTTTTGGTCCCCCCTGCAGGAGGACAGTACTTC. It translates to CASRKQRELLVPPAGGQYF.

This clonotype was picked up many times. The chain uses TRBV4-3 and TRBJ2-3, with D tentatively TRBD2 (5 bases). Germline assignment: CDR1 LGHNA and CDR2 YSLEER. The CDR3 extends over 18 amino acids. V shed 1 base and J shed 1 base, with 18 bases lying between them. DNA of the CDR3: TGCGCCAGCAGCCAAGGAACGGGGTGGGAAGTCGGCACAGATACGCAGTATTTT. This encodes CASSQGTGWEVGTDTQYF.

The V call is TRBV20-1, the J call TRBJ2-1; no definite D call. The germline CDR1 and CDR2 sequences are DFQATT and SNEGSKA (reference sequence). This CDR3 region has 17 residues. V lost 0 bases and J 5 bases, leaving 20 bases between the germline ends. CDR3 nucleotide sequence: TGCAGTGCTAGAGACCCCGGACCCAAAGGTTCCCACAATGAGCAGTTCTTC. It is translated as CSARDPGPKGSHNEQFF.

This clonotype showed up just a few times. The genes are TRBV3-2 and TRBJ2-7; the D call in the table, TRBD2, was not verified against the DNA. TRBV3-2 is described as a pseudogene. The CDR3 extends over 11 amino acids. The CDR3 sequence: CASSRTVEQYF. CDR3 coding DNA: TGTGCCAGCAGCCGGACTGTCGAGCAGTACTTC.

This clonotype was recorded many times. The chain has TRBV5-1 and TRBJ1-2, with unresolved D. Germline V lookup: CDR1 SGHRS, CDR2 YFSETQ. Deletions cut 2 bases from V and 6 bases from J, with 14 bases between. The CDR3 is 14 residues long. The CDR3 protein is CASSFEKGGNGYTF. The CDR3 DNA sequence: TGCGCCAGCAGCTTCGAGAAGGGCGGAAATGGCTACACCTTC.

This clonotype showed up many times. V and J are TRBV18 and TRBJ1-5; 7 bases fit TRBD1. CDR1 is KGHSH and CDR2 is LQKENI in the germline V gene. The CDR3 consists of 15 residues. Unmatched junction bases numbered 5, after V lost 2 bases and J lost 4 bases. CDR3 nucleotide sequence: TGTGCCAGCTCACCAGAAAGACAGGGTAATCAGCCCCAGCATTTT. Encoded protein: CASSPERQGNQPQHF.

This clonotype was seen many times. The chain joins TRBV3-1 to TRBJ2-7, with 12 positions matching TRBD2. The CDR3 contains 17 residues. V shed 1 base and J 4 bases; nucleotides not matched to a gene: 8. Germline CDR1 reads LGHDT; CDR2 reads YNNKEL (reference sequence). The CDR3 sequence is CASSQGRTSGKLYEQYF. In nucleotides, the CDR3 is TGTGCCAGCAGCCAAGGCCGGACTAGCGGGAAACTTTACGAGCAGTACTTC.

This clonotype was observed many times. This sequence joins TRBV20-1 and TRBJ2-7; weak D call: TRBD2 (5 bases). This CDR3 is 14 amino acids long. Between the trimmed V and J ends, which lost 6 bases and 2 bases, there was a span of 17 bases. The germline gives CDR1 DFQATT, CDR2 SNEGSKA (reference sequence). The CDR3 sequence is CSAEARDKPYEQYF. The CDR3 DNA reads TGCAGTGCCGAAGCCCGGGATAAACCCTACGAGCAGTACTTC.

V usage is TRBV7-8 and J usage is TRBJ2-3, with TRBD2 as a possible D gene (5 bases). Trimming took off 5 bases at V and 0 bases at J, with 18 bases between the two ends. The CDR3 totals 17 residues. In germline, CDR1 is SGHVS, CDR2 FQNEAQ. CDR3 in DNA: TGTGCCAGCAGCCCTGGGAGACTTTACTCAAGCACAGATACGCAGTATTTT. It codes for CASSPGRLYSSTDTQYF.